This T cell receptor beta chain was retrieved from a study of blood T cell repertoires in COVID-19. Study-wide context: Italy, Spain and the United States were the sources of the convalescent and acute COVID-19 samples. Sample material is recorded as cDNA or gDNA derived from T cells, B-cell-depleted T cells, or PBMCs.

Clones were read by immunoSEQ multiplex PCR, and TCRdb kept only the in-frame ones, dropping some. The sample includes 250,000 to 300,000 clones, 65% to 90% of them seen just once. The sequence derives from a man younger than 45 with active or convalescent COVID-19. Sequencing input: peripheral blood.

The DNA for the CDR3 is TGTGCCAGCAGTTTGGCAGGGGAATTGGGCGAGCAGTACTTC. Its protein product is CASSLAGELGEQYF. The V and J genes are TRBV6-2 or TRBV6-3 and TRBJ2-7; tentative D call: TRBD1 (6 bases). Trimming removed 4 bases from V and 6 bases from J, with 16 bases in between. CDR3 size: 14 residues. Germline lookup yields CDR1 MNHEY and CDR2 SVGEGT.